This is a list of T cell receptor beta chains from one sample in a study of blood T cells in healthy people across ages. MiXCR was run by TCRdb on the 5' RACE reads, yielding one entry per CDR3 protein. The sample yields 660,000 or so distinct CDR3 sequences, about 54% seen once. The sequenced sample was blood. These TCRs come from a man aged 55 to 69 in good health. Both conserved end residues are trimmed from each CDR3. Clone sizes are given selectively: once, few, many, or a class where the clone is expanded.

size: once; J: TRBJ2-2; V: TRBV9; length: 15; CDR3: ASSVDAGTGNTGELF
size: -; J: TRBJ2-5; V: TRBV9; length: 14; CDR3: ASSVFGTGDKETQY
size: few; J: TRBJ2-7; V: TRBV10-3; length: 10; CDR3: AVGGRTYEQY
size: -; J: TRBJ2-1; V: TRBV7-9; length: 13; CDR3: ASTPGTGPLLEQF
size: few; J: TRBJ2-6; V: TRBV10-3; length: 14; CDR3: AISETGSSGANVLT
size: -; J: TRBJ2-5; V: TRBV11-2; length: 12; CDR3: ASSFWTSGETQY
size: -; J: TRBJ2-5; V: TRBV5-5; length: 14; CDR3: ASSWGFASYQETQY
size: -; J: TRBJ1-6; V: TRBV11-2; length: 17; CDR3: ASSLGGGTGRSYNSPLH
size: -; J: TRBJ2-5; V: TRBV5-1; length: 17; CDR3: ASSLAGTSGGAWQETQY
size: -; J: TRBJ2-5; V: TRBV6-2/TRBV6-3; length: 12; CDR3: ASSNQSGQETQY
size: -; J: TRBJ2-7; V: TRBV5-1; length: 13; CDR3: ASKGTLTPVNEQY
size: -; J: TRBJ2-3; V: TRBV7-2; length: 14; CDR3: ASSFPSAPSTDTQY
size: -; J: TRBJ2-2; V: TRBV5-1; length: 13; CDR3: ASSLVAPRVGELF
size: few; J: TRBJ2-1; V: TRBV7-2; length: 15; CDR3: ASSLALGGEENNEQF
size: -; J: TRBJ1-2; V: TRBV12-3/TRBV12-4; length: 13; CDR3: ASSLALTANYGYT
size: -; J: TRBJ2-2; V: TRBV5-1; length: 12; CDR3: ASGYGGGTGELF
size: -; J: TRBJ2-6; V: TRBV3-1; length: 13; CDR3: ASSSRFSGANVLT
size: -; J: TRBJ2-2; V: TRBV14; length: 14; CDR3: ASSQGNGAHTGELF
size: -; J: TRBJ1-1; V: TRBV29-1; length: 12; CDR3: SVEVGQGVTEAF
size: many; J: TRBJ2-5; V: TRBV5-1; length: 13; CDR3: ASSLQPDRKETQY
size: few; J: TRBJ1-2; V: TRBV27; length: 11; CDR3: ASSLGSRYGYT
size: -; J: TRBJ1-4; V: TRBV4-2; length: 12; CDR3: ASSQDRSGTTRF
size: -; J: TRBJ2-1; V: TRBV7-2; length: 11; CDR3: ASSSGSGSPGF
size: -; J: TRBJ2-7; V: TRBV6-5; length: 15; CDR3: ASSYGRGTGAPYEQY
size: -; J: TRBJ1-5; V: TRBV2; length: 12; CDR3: ASSEFRQGRPQH
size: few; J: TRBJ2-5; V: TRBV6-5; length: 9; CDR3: ASTLQETQY
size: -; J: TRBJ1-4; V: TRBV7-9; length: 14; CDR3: ASSAPDRLANEKLF
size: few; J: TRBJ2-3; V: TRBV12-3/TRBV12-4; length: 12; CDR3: ASSGRGRGDTQY
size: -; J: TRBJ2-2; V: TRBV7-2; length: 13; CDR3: ASSLGAGTAGELF
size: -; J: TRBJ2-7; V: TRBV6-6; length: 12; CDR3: ASLRQGLAHEQY
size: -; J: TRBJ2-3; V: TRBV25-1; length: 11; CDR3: ASSARGTDTQY
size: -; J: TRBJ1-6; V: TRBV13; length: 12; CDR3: ASSRAGRNSPLH
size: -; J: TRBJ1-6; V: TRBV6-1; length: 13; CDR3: ASSERGQGGSPLH
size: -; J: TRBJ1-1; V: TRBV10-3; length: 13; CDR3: AISWTGGRNTEAF
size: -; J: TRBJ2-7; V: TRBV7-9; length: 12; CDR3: ASSFSGQGYEQY
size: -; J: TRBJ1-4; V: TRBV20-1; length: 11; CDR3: SATSPENEKLF
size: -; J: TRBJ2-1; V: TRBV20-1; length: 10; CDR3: SAGMPYNEQF
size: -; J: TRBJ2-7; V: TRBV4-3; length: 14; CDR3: ASSPQGGGRAYEQY
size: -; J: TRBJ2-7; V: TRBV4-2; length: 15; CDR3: ASSQDRDRSKPYEQY
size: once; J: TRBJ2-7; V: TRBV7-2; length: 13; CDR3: ASNLEPGLVYEQY
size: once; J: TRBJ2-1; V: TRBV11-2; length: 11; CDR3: ASSVAQYNEQF
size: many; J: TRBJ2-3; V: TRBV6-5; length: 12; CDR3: ASSRRQGRDTQY
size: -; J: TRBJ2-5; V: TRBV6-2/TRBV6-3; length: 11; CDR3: ASRLTRAETQY
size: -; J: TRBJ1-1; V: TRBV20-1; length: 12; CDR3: SARGTGRNTEAF
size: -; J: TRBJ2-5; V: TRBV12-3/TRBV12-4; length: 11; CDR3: ASRTQDKETQY
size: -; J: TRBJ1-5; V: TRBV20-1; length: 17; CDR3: SARADPGQGAESNQPQH
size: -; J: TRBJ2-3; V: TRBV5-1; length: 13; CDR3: ASSLGGQRTDTQY
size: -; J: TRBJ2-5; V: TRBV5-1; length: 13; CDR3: ASSWVRDSQETQY
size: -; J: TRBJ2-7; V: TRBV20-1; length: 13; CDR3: SARDGRRGLGEQY
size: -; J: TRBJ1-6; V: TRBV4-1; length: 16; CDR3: ASSQDKPGSSYNSPLH
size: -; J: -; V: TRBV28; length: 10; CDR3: ATGQGIYEQY
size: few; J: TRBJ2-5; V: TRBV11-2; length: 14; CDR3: ASSFRRGTVQETQY
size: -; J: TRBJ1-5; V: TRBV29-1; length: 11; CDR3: SVSSGVYQPQH
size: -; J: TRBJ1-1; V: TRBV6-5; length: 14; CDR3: ASRSAGQGENTEAF
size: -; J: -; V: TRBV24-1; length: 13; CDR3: ATSDLSYLYNEQY
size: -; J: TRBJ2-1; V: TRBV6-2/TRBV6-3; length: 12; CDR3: ASSHGTVYNEQF
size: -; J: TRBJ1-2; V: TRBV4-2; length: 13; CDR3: ASSQGSDRTYGYT
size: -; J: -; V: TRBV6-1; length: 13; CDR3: ASHRGTEPLYEQY
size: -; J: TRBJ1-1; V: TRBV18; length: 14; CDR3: ASSPNRAGQNTEAF
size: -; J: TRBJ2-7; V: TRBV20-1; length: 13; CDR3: SAGSPQHGGYEQY